Listed here is a single T cell receptor beta chain. Using immunoSEQ multiplex PCR, the repertoire was profiled, and TCRdb retains in-frame clones only, with some absent. The profile shows around 180,000 clones, 85% of them singletons. This record belongs to a study of blood T cell repertoires in COVID-19. Germline lookup yields CDR1 MNHEY and CDR2 SMNVEV (reference sequence). V lost 7 bases and J lost 7, with 17 bases in between. The CDR3 is 15 residues long. The sequence was obtained from a person between 65 and 79 years old with COVID-19, enrolled during active disease. The chain has TRBV27 and TRBJ1-6; D perhaps matches TRBD1 (6 bases). The specimen was peripheral blood. This CDR3 is CASTPATGLNSPLHF. CDR3 coding DNA: TGTGCCAGCACCCCCGCGACAGGATTAAATTCACCCCTCCACTTT.